Each of the 7 T cell receptor beta chains below was sequenced from the same sample in a study of OX40 agonist ivuxolimab in advanced cancers. The table came from immunoSEQ multiplex PCR; TCRdb's copy has only in-frame clones and leaves some out. In the table there are fewer than 75,000 clones, over 80% of which are singletons. Sequencing used CD4+ or CD8+ T cells sorted from blood, obtained in a trial of the OX40 agonist ivuxolimab. Receptors originate from an adult with an advanced solid tumor such as melanoma, head and neck, liver or kidney cancer.

The rearrangement uses TRBV5-4 and TRBJ1-3; D gene unclear. CDR3 length: 17 residues. Per germline, CDR1 SGHNT and CDR2 YYREEE (reference sequence). The germline V and J ends were trimmed by 1 base and 0 bases, with 14 bases remaining between them. The CDR3 bases are TGTGCCAGCAGCTTGAATCCCCAGTTGGGCTCTGGAAACACCATATATTTT. Translating it yields CASSLNPQLGSGNTIYF.

This chain connects TRBV6-1 to TRBJ2-7; 14 bases map to TRBD2. CDR3 size: 14 residues. Germline V CDR1 and CDR2: MNHNS, SASEGT. V was clipped by 6 bases and J by 6 bases; unmatched bases: 4. The CDR3 here is CASRPGTSGGEQYF. CDR3 nucleotides: TGTGCCAGCAGGCCCGGGACTAGCGGGGGCGAGCAGTACTTC.

This chain uses TRBV7-3 with TRBJ2-5, with 7 positions matching TRBD2. The CDR3 length is 14 residues. Germline CDR1 and CDR2: SGHTA and FQGTGA. The J segment lost 5 bases and the V segment lost 2 bases, leaving 5 bases of the junction unmatched. CDR3 sequence: CASSLAGAGETQYF. The CDR3 nucleotides read TGTGCCAGCAGCTTAGCGGGAGCGGGGGAGACCCAGTACTTC. Looking up the rest from reference TRBV7-3 and TRBJ2-5 gives the full variable domain: GAGVSQTPSNKVTEKGKYVELRCDPISGHTALYWYRQSLGQGPEFLIYFQGTGAADDSGLPNDRFFAVRPEGSVSTLKIQRTERGDSAVYLCASSLAGAGETQYFGPGTRLLVL.

This chain links TRBV19 with TRBJ1-3; D is unclear. The CDR3 consists of 14 residues. Trimming took 4 bases from V and 1 from J, leaving 8 bases between them. CDR1 is LNHDA and CDR2 is SQIVND in the germline V gene (reference sequence). The CDR3 sequence: CASSSGDSGNTIYF. The CDR3 nucleotides are TGTGCCAGTAGTAGCGGAGATTCTGGAAACACCATATATTTT.

This sequence joins TRBV6-1 and TRBJ2-1; maybe TRBD2 (6 bases). The CDR3 loop spans 15 amino acids. Trimming removed 9 bases at V and 5 bases at J, with 20 bases between. From germline, CDR1 is MNHNS and CDR2 SASEGT. The CDR3 region is CASTREEGPNNEQFF. The CDR3 region has the DNA TGTGCCAGTACCAGGGAGGAGGGTCCCAACAATGAGCAGTTCTTC.

This sequence joins TRBV7-2 and TRBJ2-7; 12 bases match TRBD1. Germline V gene data show CDR1 as SGHTA and CDR2 as FQGNSA. CDR3 length: 15 amino acids. V lost 3 bases and J lost 8; bases outside the gene matches: 8. CDR3 loop: CASSFSGTGGGQQYF. CDR3 nucleotide sequence: TGTGCCAGCAGCTTTTCCGGGACAGGGGGCGGGCAGCAGTACTTC.

The CDR3 spells CASSGPHSGANVLTF. The CDR3 DNA sequence: TGTGCCAGCAGTGGACCGCACTCTGGGGCCAACGTCCTGACTTTC. The genes are TRBV28 and TRBJ2-6; no firm D call. Trimming shortened V by 5 bases and J by 0 bases, and 8 bases separated the two germline ends. Germline CDR1 MDHEN, CDR2 SYDVKM. There are 15 residues in the CDR3. The entire variable domain, with the rest obtained from reference TRBV28 and TRBJ2-6, is as follows: DVKVTQSSRYLVKRTGEKVFLECVQDMDHENMFWYRQDPGLGLRLIYFSYDVKMKEKGDIPEGYSVSREKKERFSLILESASTNQTSMYLCASSGPHSGANVLTFGAGSRLTVL.